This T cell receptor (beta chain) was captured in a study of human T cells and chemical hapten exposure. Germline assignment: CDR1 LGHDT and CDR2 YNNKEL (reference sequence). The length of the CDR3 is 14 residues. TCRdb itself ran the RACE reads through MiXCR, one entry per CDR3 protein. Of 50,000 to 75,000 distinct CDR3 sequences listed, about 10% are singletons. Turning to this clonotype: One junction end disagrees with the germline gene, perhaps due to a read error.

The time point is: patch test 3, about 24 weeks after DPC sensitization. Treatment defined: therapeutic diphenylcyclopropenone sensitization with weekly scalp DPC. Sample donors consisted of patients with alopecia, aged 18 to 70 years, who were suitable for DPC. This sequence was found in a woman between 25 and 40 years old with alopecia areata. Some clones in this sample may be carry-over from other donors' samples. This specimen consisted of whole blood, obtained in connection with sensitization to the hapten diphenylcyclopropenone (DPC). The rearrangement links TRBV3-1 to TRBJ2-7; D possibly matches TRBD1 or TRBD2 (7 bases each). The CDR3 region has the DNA TGTGCCGGCAGCACTGACAGGGAGGGCTACGAGCAGTACTTC. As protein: CAGSTDREGYEQYF.